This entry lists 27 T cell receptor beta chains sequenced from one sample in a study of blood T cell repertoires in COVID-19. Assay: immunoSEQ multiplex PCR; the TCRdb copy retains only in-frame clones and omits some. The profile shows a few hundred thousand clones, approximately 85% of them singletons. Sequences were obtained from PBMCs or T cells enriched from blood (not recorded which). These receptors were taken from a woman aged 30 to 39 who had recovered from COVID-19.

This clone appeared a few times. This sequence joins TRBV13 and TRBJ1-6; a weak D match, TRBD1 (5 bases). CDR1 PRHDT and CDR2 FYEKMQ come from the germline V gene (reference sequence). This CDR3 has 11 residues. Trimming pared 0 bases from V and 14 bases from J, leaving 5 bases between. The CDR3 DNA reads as TGTGCCAGCAGCTTAGGGACAGCCCTCCACTTT. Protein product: CASSLGTALHF. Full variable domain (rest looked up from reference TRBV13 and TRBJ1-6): AAGVIQSPRHLIKEKRETATLKCYPIPRHDTVYWYQQGPGQDPQFLISFYEKMQSDKGSIPDRFSAQQFSDYHSELNMSSLELGDSALYFCASSLGTALHFGNGTRLTVT.

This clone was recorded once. Here the CDR3 reads CSASIRGYSNQPQHF. The CDR3 bases are TGCAGTGCTAGTATTCGGGGGTATAGCAATCAGCCCCAGCATTTT. The gene calls are TRBV20-1 and TRBJ1-5; perhaps TRBD1 as D (5 bases). V lost 3 bases and J 0 bases, leaving 12 bases between the germline ends. Germline V gene sequence: CDR1 DFQATT, CDR2 SNEGSKA (reference sequence). The CDR3 runs 15 residues.

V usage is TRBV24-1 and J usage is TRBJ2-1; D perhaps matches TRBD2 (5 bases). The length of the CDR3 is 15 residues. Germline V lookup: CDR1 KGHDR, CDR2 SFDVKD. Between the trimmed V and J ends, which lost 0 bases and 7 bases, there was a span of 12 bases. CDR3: CATSDLSGGLNEQFF. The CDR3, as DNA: TGTGCCACCAGTGATTTGAGCGGTGGATTAAATGAGCAGTTCTTC.

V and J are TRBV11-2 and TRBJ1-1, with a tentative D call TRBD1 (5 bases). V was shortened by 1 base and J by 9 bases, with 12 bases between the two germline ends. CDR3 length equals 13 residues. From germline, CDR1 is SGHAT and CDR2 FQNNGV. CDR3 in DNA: TGTGCCAGCAGCTTAGTGGACACATCCCAAGCTTTCTTT. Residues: CASSLVDTSQAFF.

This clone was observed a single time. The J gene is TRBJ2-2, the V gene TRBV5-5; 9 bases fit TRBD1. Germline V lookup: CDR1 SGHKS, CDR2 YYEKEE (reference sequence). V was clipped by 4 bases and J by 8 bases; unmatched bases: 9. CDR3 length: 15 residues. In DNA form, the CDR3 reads TGTGCCAGCAGCGTAGCCTGGACAGGGGCTGGGGAGCTGTTTTTT. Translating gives CASSVAWTGAGELFF. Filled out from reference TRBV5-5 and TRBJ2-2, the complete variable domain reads DAGVTQSPTHLIKTRGQQVTLRCSPISGHKSVSWYQQVLGQGPQFIFQYYEKEERGRGNFPDRFSARQFPNYSSELNVNALLLGDSALYLCASSVAWTGAGELFFGEGSRLTVL.

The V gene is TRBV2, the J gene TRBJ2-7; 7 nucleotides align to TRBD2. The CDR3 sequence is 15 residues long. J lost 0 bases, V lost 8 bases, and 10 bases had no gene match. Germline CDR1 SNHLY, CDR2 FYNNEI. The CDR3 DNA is TGTGCCAGCCGCTACCGGGAGGCGAGCTCCTACGAGCAGTACTTC. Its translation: CASRYREASSYEQYF.

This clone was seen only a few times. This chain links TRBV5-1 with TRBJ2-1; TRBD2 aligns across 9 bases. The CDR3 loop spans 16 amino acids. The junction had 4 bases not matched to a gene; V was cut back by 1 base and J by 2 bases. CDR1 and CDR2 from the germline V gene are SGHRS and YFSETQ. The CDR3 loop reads CASSLPRLAAYNEQFF. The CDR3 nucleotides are TGCGCCAGCAGCTTGCCCAGACTAGCGGCCTACAATGAGCAGTTCTTC. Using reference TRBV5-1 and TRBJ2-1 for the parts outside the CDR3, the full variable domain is KAGVTQTPRYLIKTRGQQVTLSCSPISGHRSVSWYQQTPGQGLQFLFEYFSETQRNKGNFPGRFSGRQFSNSRSEMNVSTLELGDSALYLCASSLPRLAAYNEQFFGPGTRLTVL.

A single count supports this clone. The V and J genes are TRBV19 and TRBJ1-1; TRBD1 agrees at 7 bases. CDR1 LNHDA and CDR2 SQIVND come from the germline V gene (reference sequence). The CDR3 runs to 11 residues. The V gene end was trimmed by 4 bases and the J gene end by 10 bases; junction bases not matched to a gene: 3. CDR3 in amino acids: CASSTAGGAFF. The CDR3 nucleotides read TGTGCCAGTAGTACCGCAGGGGGAGCTTTCTTT.

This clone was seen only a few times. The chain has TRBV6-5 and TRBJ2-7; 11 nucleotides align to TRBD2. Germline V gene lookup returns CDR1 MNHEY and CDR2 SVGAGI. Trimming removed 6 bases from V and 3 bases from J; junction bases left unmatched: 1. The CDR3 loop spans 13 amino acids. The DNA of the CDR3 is TGTGCCAGCAGGGGACTAGCGGTCTACGAGCAGTACTTC. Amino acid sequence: CASRGLAVYEQYF.

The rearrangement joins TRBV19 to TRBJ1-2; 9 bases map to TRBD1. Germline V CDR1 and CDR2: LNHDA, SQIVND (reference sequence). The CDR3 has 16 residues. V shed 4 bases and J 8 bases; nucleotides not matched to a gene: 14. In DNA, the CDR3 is TGTGCCAGTAGTACCCGGGACAGGGTGGGGAGACCCGGCTACACCTTC. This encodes CASSTRDRVGRPGYTF.

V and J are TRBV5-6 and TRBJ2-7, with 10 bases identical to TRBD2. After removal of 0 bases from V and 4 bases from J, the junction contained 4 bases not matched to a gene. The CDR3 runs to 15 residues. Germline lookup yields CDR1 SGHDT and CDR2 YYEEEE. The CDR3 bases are TGTGCCAGCAGCTTGGTTACTAGCGGGATGTACGAGCAGTACTTC. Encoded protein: CASSLVTSGMYEQYF.

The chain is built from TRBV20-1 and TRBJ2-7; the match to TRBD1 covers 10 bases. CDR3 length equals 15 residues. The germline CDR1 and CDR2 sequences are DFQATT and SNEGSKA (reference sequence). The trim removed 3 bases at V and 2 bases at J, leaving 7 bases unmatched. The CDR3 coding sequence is TGCAGTGCTAGTGTACGGACAGGGGGAGCCTACGAGCAGTACTTC. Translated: CSASVRTGGAYEQYF.

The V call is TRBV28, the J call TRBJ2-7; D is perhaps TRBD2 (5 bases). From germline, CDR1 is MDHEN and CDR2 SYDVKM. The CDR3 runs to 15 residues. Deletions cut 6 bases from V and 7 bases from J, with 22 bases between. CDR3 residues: CASSSPVRLLWEQYF. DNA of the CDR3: TGTGCCAGCAGCTCCCCCGTGCGACTACTTTGGGAGCAGTACTTC. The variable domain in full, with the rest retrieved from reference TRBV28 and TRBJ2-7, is DVKVTQSSRYLVKRTGEKVFLECVQDMDHENMFWYRQDPGLGLRLIYFSYDVKMKEKGDIPEGYSVSREKKERFSLILESASTNQTSMYLCASSSPVRLLWEQYFGPGTRLTVT.

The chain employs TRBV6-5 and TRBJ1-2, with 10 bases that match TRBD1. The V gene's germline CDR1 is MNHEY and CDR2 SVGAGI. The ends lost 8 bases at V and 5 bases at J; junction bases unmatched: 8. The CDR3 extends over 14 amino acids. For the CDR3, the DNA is TGTGCCAGCCGGGACAGGGGTTTAGGATATGGCTACACCTTC. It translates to CASRDRGLGYGYTF.

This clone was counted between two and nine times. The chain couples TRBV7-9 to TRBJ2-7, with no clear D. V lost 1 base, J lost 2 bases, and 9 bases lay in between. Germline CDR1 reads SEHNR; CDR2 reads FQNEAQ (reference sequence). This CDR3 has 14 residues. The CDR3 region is CASSLVVSAYEQYF. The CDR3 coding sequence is TGTGCCAGCAGCTTAGTTGTAAGCGCCTACGAGCAGTACTTC. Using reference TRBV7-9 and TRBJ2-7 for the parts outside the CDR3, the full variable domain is DTGVSQNPRHKITKRGQNVTFRCDPISEHNRLYWYRQTLGQGPEFLTYFQNEAQLEKSRLLSDRFSAERPKGSFSTLEIQRTEQGDSAMYLCASSLVVSAYEQYFGPGTRLTVT.

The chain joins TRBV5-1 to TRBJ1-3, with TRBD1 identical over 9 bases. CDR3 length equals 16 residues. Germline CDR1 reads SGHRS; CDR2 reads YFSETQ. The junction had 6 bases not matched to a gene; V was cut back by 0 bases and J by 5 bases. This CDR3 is CASSLETGGYRNTIYF. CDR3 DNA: TGCGCCAGCAGCTTGGAAACAGGGGGCTATCGAAACACCATATATTTT.

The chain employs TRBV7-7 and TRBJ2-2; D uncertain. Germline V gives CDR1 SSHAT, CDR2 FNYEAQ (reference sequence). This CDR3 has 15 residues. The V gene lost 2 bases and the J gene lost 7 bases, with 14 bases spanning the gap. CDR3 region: CASSLMGPEVGELFF. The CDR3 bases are TGTGCCAGCAGCTTAATGGGTCCCGAGGTCGGGGAGCTGTTTTTT. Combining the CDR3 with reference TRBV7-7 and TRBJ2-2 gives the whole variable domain GAGVSQSPRYKVTKRGQDVTLRCDPISSHATLYWYQQALGQGPEFLTYFNYEAQPDKSGLPSDRFSAERPEGSISTLTIQRTEQRDSAMYRCASSLMGPEVGELFFGEGSRLTVL.

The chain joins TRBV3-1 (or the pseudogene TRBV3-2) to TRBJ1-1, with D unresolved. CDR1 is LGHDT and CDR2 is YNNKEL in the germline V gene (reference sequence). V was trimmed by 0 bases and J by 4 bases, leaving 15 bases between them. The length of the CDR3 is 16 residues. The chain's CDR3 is CASSQEASFTTTEAFF. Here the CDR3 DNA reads TGTGCCAGCAGCCAAGAAGCATCCTTCACTACCACTGAAGCTTTCTTT.

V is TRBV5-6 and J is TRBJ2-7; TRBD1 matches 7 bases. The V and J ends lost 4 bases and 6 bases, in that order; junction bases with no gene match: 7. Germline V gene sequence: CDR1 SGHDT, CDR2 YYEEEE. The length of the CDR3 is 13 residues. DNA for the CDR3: TGTGCCAGCAGCGTAGACAGGGCGAGCGAGCAGTACTTC. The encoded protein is CASSVDRASEQYF.

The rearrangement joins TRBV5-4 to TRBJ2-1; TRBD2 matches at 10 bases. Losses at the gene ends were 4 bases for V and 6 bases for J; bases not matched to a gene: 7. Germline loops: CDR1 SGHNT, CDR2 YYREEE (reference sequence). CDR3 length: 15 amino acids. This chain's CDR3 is CASSVGASGSNEQFF. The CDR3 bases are TGTGCCAGCAGCGTCGGGGCTAGCGGGAGCAATGAGCAGTTCTTC.

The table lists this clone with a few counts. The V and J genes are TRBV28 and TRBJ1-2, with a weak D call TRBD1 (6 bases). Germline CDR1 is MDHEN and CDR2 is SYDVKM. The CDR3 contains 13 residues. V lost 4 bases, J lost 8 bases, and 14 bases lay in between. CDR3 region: CASSYSDRLGYTF. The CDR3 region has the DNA TGTGCCAGCAGTTATTCCGACAGGCTAGGCTACACCTTC.

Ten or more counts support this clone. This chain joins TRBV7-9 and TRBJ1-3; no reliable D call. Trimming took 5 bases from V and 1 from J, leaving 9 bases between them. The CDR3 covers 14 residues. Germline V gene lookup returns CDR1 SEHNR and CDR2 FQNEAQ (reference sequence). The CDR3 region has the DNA TGTGCCAGCAGCCAGGCCGGATCTGGAAACACCATATATTTT. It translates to CASSQAGSGNTIYF.

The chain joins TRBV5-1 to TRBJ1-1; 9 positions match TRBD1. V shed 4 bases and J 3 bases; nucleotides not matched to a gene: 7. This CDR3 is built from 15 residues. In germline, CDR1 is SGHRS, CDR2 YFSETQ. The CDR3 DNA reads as TGCGCCAGCAGCGCAGGGGACAGGGACTACACTGAAGCTTTCTTT. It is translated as CASSAGDRDYTEAFF.

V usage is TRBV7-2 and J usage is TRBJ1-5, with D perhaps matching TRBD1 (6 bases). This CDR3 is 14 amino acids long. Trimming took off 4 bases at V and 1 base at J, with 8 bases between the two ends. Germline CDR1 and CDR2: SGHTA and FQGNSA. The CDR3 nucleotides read TGTGCCAGCAGCTCAGGGGTGAGCAATCAGCCCCAGCATTTT. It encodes CASSSGVSNQPQHF.

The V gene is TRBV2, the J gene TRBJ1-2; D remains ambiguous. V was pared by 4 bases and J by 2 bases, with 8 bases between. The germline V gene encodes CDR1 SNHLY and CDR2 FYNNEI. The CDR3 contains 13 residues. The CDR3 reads CASSGDYNYGYTF. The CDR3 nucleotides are TGTGCCAGCAGTGGCGACTACAACTATGGCTACACCTTC.

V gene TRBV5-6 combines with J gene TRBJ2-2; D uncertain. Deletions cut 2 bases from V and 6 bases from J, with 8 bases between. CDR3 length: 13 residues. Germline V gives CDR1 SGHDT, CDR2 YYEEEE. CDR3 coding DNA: TGTGCCAGCAGCTTCTCAGGTCCCGGGGAGCTGTTTTTT. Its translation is CASSFSGPGELFF. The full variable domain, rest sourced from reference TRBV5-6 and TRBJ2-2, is DAGVTQSPTHLIKTRGQQVTLRCSPKSGHDTVSWYQQALGQGPQFIFQYYEEEERQRGNFPDRFSGHQFPNYSSELNVNALLLGDSALYLCASSFSGPGELFFGEGSRLTVL.

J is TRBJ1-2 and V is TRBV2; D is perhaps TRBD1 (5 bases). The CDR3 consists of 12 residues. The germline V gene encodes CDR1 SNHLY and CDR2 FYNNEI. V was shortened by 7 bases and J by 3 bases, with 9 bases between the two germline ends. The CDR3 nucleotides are TGTGCCAGCACCGGGGGGGACTATGGCTACACCTTC. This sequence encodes CASTGGDYGYTF.